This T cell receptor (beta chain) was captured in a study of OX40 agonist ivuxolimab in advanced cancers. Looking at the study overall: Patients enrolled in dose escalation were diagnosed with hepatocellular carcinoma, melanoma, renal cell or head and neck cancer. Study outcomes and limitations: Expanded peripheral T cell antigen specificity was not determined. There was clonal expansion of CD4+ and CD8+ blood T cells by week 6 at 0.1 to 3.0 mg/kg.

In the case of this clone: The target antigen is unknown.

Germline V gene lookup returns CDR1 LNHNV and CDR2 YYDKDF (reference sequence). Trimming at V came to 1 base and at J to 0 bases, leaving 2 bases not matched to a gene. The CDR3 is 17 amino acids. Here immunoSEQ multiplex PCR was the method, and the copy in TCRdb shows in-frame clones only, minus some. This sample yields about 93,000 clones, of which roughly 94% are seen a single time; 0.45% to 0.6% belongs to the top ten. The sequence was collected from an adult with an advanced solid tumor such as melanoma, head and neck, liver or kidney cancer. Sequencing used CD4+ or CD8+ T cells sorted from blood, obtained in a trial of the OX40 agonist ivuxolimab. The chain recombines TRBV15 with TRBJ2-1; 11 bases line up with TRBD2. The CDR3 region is CATSRGLAGGSYNEQFF. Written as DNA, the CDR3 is TGTGCCACCAGCAGAGGGCTAGCGGGAGGCTCCTACAATGAGCAGTTCTTC.